This T cell receptor (beta chain) was sequenced during a study of blood T cell repertoires in COVID-19. Study at large: Acute and convalescent COVID-19 specimens originated in the United States, Italy and Spain. T cells, B-cell-depleted T cells, or PBMCs provided the cDNA or gDNA that served as material.

With V trimmed by 7 bases and J by 7 bases, 12 bases remained unmatched. CDR1 is LNHDA and CDR2 is SQIVND in the germline V gene (reference sequence). CDR3 length: 15 amino acids. Authors' data handling: Cell counts per sample came from amplifying reference gene primers. The repertoire was sequenced with immunoSEQ multiplex PCR; TCRdb's copy has only in-frame clones and lacks some. V and J calls and clone size follow that table, whereas D and trimming were derived from the DNA. This table holds hundreds of thousands of clones, about 85% found once. This receptor was taken from a woman aged 18-29 years who had recovered from COVID-19. This chain uses TRBV19 with TRBJ2-1; TRBD1 matches at 8 bases. Specimen: peripheral blood. The CDR3 DNA reads TGTGCCAGTATCCCGAGAGGGACAGGCGGGAATGAGCAGTTCTTC. Translating gives CASIPRGTGGNEQFF.